This T cell receptor (beta chain) was captured by sequencing in a study of blood T cell repertoires in COVID-19. The repertoire was sequenced with immunoSEQ multiplex PCR; TCRdb's copy has only in-frame clones and lacks some. The sample carries 250,000 to 300,000 clones, roughly 85% recorded once. This TCR came from a woman in her 70s with acute or convalescent COVID-19. The specimen was peripheral blood.

CDR3 residues: CASSDSGWNTIYF. The CDR3 DNA reads TGTGCCAGCAGTGATTCGGGGTGGAACACCATATATTTT. The genes are TRBV25-1 and TRBJ1-3; D gene uncertain. Germline V gives CDR1 MGHDK, CDR2 SYGVNS. Trimming stripped 3 bases from V and 7 bases from J, with 10 bases between. The CDR3 sequence is 13 residues long.